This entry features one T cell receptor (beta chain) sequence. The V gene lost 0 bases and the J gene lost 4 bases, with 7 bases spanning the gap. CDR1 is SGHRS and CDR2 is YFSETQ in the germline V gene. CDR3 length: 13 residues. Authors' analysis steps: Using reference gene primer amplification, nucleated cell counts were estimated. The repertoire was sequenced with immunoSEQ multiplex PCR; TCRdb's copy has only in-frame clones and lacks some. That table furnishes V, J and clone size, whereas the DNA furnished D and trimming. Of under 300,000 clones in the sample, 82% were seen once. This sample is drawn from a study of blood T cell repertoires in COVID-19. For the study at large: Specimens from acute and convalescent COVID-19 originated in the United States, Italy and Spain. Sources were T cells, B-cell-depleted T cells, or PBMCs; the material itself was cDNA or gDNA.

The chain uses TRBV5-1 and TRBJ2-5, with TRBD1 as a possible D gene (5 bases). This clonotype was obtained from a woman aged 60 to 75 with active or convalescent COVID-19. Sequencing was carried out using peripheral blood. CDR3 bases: TGCGCCAGCAGCTTGGCAGGGTCAGAGACCCAGTACTTC. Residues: CASSLAGSETQYF.